This TCR beta chain was captured in a study of cytomegalovirus exposure and HLA in healthy donors. Germline V gene sequence: CDR1 MRHNA, CDR2 SNTAGT. V gave up 7 bases and J gave up 6 bases; unmatched junction bases: 13. This CDR3 region has 15 residues. PCR involved 60 Vbeta and 13 Jbeta primers. The protocol was immunoSEQ multiplex PCR, while the TCRdb copy is restricted to in-frame clones and leaves out a portion. Of about 160,000 clones in the sample, nearly 80% were seen once. The study, taken as a whole, reports: It was around 160 TCR beta chains that were listed as cytomegalovirus-associated.

About this clone: Its specificity is not known.

The chain uses TRBV6-4 and TRBJ1-1, with 8 nucleotides matching TRBD1. This clonotype originated in a woman aged 40 to 49 in good health and CMV-seronegative. Sequencing was performed on PBMCs. The CDR3 nucleotides are TGTGCCAGCAATCCTCCGACAGGGGTTGTCGCTGAAGCTTTCTTT. It encodes CASNPPTGVVAEAFF.